This TCR beta chain appears in the sequencing data of a study of PD-L1 blockade in urothelial cancer. Study summary: Blood analysis occurred 3 weeks (second dose) and 6 weeks after treatment start. The study recovered a median of roughly 150,000 T cells per blood sample. Whole-study results and caveats: Patients with below-median pretreatment blood clonality survived longer.

This CDR3 comprises 14 residues. In germline, CDR1 is MDHEN, CDR2 SYDVKM. Trimming stripped 6 bases from V and 0 bases from J, with 8 bases between. As to time point: pretreatment peripheral blood. On this clone itself: The antigen remains unidentified.

Each PCR reaction had synthetic TCR analog templates spiked into it. Sequencing used immunoSEQ multiplex PCR; TCRdb keeps in-frame clones, though not all of them. Among about 16,000 clones listed, around 89% were seen once. The gene calls are TRBV28 and TRBJ1-4, with D perhaps TRBD1 (5 bases). The receptor's source is an older man with urothelial cancer. The sequencing used PBMCs, collected around atezolizumab (anti-PD-L1) treatment. The chain's CDR3 is CASSRVATNEKLFF. In DNA, the CDR3 is TGTGCCAGCAGCAGGGTCGCAACTAATGAAAAACTGTTTTTT.